Listed below are T cell receptor beta chains from one sample, sequenced in a study of OX40 agonist ivuxolimab in advanced cancers. Using immunoSEQ multiplex PCR, the repertoire was profiled, and TCRdb retains in-frame clones only, with some absent. The sample has over 100,000 clones, 90% seen once. This sample comprised CD4+ or CD8+ T cells sorted from blood, obtained in a trial of the OX40 agonist ivuxolimab. The receptors shown here come from an adult with an advanced solid tumor such as melanoma, head and neck, liver or kidney cancer. Each CDR3 is given with its conserved first and last residue. D genes are given only for firm matches. Part of the rows lack a size; the others show once, few, many or a class for expanded clones.

abundance: -; d_gene: TRBD1; v_gene: TRBV9; j_gene: TRBJ1-2; CDR3nt: TGTGCCAGCAGCGTACAGGGGGTTGGCTATGGCTACACCTTC; CDR3aa: CASSVQGVGYGYTF
abundance: -; d_gene: TRBD1; v_gene: TRBV10-3; j_gene: TRBJ1-2; CDR3nt: TGTGCCACCCGGACAGGGGGTTCCTATGGCTACACCTTC; CDR3aa: CATRTGGSYGYTF
abundance: -; d_gene: -; v_gene: TRBV5-1; j_gene: TRBJ1-4; CDR3nt: TGCGCCAGCAGCTCCGAGGGGTGGTCCAATGAAAAACTGTTTTTT; CDR3aa: CASSSEGWSNEKLFF
abundance: -; d_gene: -; v_gene: TRBV28; j_gene: TRBJ1-5; CDR3nt: TGTGCCAGCAGTTTGTCCCCGAGAGGGTATCAGCCCCAGCATTTT; CDR3aa: CASSLSPRGYQPQHF
abundance: few; d_gene: -; v_gene: TRBV18; j_gene: TRBJ1-1; CDR3nt: TGTGCCAGCTCACCAGAGGGGAACACTGAAGCTTTCTTT; CDR3aa: CASSPEGNTEAFF
abundance: -; d_gene: -; v_gene: TRBV28; j_gene: TRBJ2-5; CDR3nt: TGTGCCAGCAGTTTACCACAGGTACAAGAGACCCAGTACTTC; CDR3aa: CASSLPQVQETQYF
abundance: -; d_gene: -; v_gene: TRBV7-2; j_gene: TRBJ2-3; CDR3nt: TGTGCCAGCAGCTCGGGGTTGGCTAGGCTCACAGATACGCAGTATTTT; CDR3aa: CASSSGLARLTDTQYF
abundance: -; d_gene: -; v_gene: TRBV19; j_gene: TRBJ1-1; CDR3nt: TGTGCCAGTGGTGGGGACGGGAGGGGAGTCACTGAAGCTTTCTTT; CDR3aa: CASGGDGRGVTEAFF
abundance: -; d_gene: TRBD2; v_gene: TRBV12-5; j_gene: TRBJ2-7; CDR3nt: TGTGCTAGTGGCTTCGGGGGTAGCGGGAGCTCCTACGAGCAGTACTTC; CDR3aa: CASGFGGSGSSYEQYF
abundance: -; d_gene: -; v_gene: TRBV7-9; j_gene: TRBJ2-7; CDR3nt: TGTGCCAGCAGCTTAGAGGGGGATAGGGGAGGGCAGTACTTC; CDR3aa: CASSLEGDRGGQYF
abundance: few; d_gene: TRBD1; v_gene: TRBV18; j_gene: TRBJ1-2; CDR3nt: TGTGCCAGCTCACCGACAGGGGGTTACGATGGCTACACCTTC; CDR3aa: CASSPTGGYDGYTF
abundance: -; d_gene: TRBD1; v_gene: TRBV19; j_gene: TRBJ1-1; CDR3nt: TGTGCCAGTAGTATAGGGACAGGGGGTGAAATCACTGAAGCTTTCTTT; CDR3aa: CASSIGTGGEITEAFF
abundance: -; d_gene: TRBD2; v_gene: TRBV9; j_gene: TRBJ2-7; CDR3nt: TGTGCCAGCTCCGACGGGCTAGCGGAATTCTACGAGCAGTACTTC; CDR3aa: CASSDGLAEFYEQYF
abundance: -; d_gene: -; v_gene: TRBV30; j_gene: TRBJ1-4; CDR3nt: TGTGCCTGGAGGGGGCGATCCTTTAATGAAAAACTGTTTTTT; CDR3aa: CAWRGRSFNEKLFF
abundance: -; d_gene: TRBD1; v_gene: TRBV29-1; j_gene: TRBJ1-4; CDR3nt: TGCAGCGTCAGGGGGCTTAATGAAAAACTGTTTTTT; CDR3aa: CSVRGLNEKLFF
abundance: -; d_gene: -; v_gene: TRBV2; j_gene: TRBJ1-5; CDR3nt: TGTGCCAGCAGTGCCGGGACCCAGGTCAAGCCCCAGCATTTT; CDR3aa: CASSAGTQVKPQHF
abundance: -; d_gene: TRBD2; v_gene: TRBV5-1; j_gene: TRBJ2-2; CDR3nt: TGCGCCAGCCAGCGGGAGGAGGGCGGGGAGCTGTTTTTT; CDR3aa: CASQREEGGELFF
abundance: -; d_gene: -; v_gene: TRBV6-1; j_gene: TRBJ1-3; CDR3nt: TGTGCCAGCAGGGTCCACTCTGGAAACACCATATATTTT; CDR3aa: CASRVHSGNTIYF
abundance: -; d_gene: -; v_gene: TRBV5-1; j_gene: TRBJ2-7; CDR3nt: TGCGCCAGCAGCTTGGGGGGGGCCGGCGGCTACGAGCAGTACTTC; CDR3aa: CASSLGGAGGYEQYF
abundance: -; d_gene: TRBD2; v_gene: TRBV19; j_gene: TRBJ2-5; CDR3nt: TGTGCCAGTAGGAATCTTGGCGGGGGAGAGACCCAGTACTTC; CDR3aa: CASRNLGGGETQYF
abundance: -; d_gene: -; v_gene: TRBV28; j_gene: TRBJ2-1; CDR3nt: TGTGCCAGCAGTCTGTCAGTCCCCAATGAGCAGTTCTTC; CDR3aa: CASSLSVPNEQFF
abundance: -; d_gene: TRBD2; v_gene: TRBV5-1; j_gene: TRBJ2-2; CDR3nt: TGCGCCAGCAGCTTTCGACTAGCGGGAGGGAACGGGGAGCTGTTTTTT; CDR3aa: CASSFRLAGGNGELFF
abundance: -; d_gene: -; v_gene: TRBV5-1; j_gene: TRBJ2-1; CDR3nt: TGCGCCAGCAGCTTGGGACTTAGCTACAATGAGCAGTTCTTC; CDR3aa: CASSLGLSYNEQFF
abundance: -; d_gene: TRBD1; v_gene: TRBV7-8; j_gene: TRBJ1-1; CDR3nt: TGTGCCAGCAGCTCGAGACAGGGGGGCACTGAAGCTTTCTTT; CDR3aa: CASSSRQGGTEAFF